The TCR beta chain described here comes from a study of Ad26.COV2.S vaccination and SARS-CoV-2 variants. Germline V gene sequence: CDR1 SGHDT, CDR2 YYEEEE. Trimming removed 0 bases from V and 7 bases from J, with 4 bases in between. The CDR3 has 11 residues. Sample treatment: around 19 received Ad26.COV2.S at low or high dose, single or two shots; roughly 5 received placebo; per-sample allocation not given. Day 63 after the first vaccine or placebo injection was the time point for sampling. In Boston, an adult donor aged 18-55 years took part. Wuhan-strain SARS-CoV-2 spike was expressed by the Ad26 vector that made up the vaccine. Sequenced by immunoSEQ multiplex PCR; TCRdb stores in-frame clones only, minus some. Of 300,000 to 450,000 clones listed, roughly 81% are singletons. This clone is a singleton in its sample.

This sequence was found in a person between 18 and 59 years old who received the Ad26.COV2.S COVID-19 vaccine or a placebo. Material: peripheral blood, obtained in a trial of Ad26.COV2.S vaccine versus placebo. V is TRBV5-6 and J is TRBJ1-2; unclear D gene. The CDR3 DNA sequence: TGTGCCAGCAGCTTGGCTGGTGGCTACACCTTC. Translated: CASSLAGGYTF.